The 26 T cell receptor beta chains below were found in one sample sequenced in a study of T cells in localized non-small cell lung cancer. Produced via immunoSEQ multiplex PCR; TCRdb's table is partial and in-frame only. The sample shows tens of thousands of clones, around four fifths of them seen only once. This sample comprised peripheral blood, obtained before any cancer treatment. The source of these receptors is a female donor over 55 with stage I lung adenocarcinoma.

The rearrangement joins TRBV6-5 to TRBJ2-7; no firm D call. V shed 3 bases and J shed 3 bases, with 12 bases lying between them. The CDR3 has 14 residues. Germline CDR1 and CDR2: MNHEY and SVGAGI. The CDR3 bases are TGTGCCAGCAGTTATGGGTTTACCAACTACGAGCAGTACTTC. Its protein product is CASSYGFTNYEQYF.

V is TRBV4-1 and J is TRBJ2-4; D unclear. The CDR3 runs 17 residues. V was cut by 1 base and J by 1 base, with 14 bases left in between. Germline CDR1 and CDR2: MGHRA and YSYEKL. The CDR3 DNA is TGCGCCAGCAGCCAAGCATCCTGGAGCACCGCCAAAAACATTCAGTACTTC. Translated, it gives CASSQASWSTAKNIQYF.

In this sample, this clone turned up many times. V usage is TRBV9 and J usage is TRBJ2-3, with D perhaps TRBD1 (6 bases). Germline lookup yields CDR1 SGDLS and CDR2 YYNGEE. V shed 0 bases and J shed 1 base, with 12 bases lying between them. The CDR3 contains 16 residues. CDR3 region: CASSVDPGGGTDTQYF. The CDR3 bases are TGTGCCAGCAGCGTAGACCCTGGGGGCGGCACAGATACGCAGTATTTT.

The chain's CDR3 is CASSYGYGYTF. DNA for the CDR3: TGTGCCAGCAGTTACGGCTATGGCTACACCTTC. V and J are TRBV6-5 and TRBJ1-2, with D hard to call. V was clipped by 2 bases and J by 4 bases, with 2 bases between them. Germline CDR1 MNHEY, CDR2 SVGAGI. This CDR3 has 11 residues.

V and J are TRBV4-1 and TRBJ2-5, with 13 bases that match TRBD2. The CDR3 extends over 16 amino acids. From germline, CDR1 is MGHRA and CDR2 YSYEKL. The ends lost 1 base at V and 2 bases at J; junction bases unmatched: 1. DNA for the CDR3: TGCGCCAGCAGCCAAGGGACTAGCGGGAGTCAAGAGACCCAGTACTTC. It codes for CASSQGTSGSQETQYF.

The gene calls are TRBV7-6 and TRBJ1-1, with D tentatively TRBD1 (5 bases). Trimming took off 4 bases at V and 5 bases at J, with 17 bases between the two ends. Germline V gene lookup returns CDR1 SGHVS and CDR2 FNYEAQ. The CDR3 runs to 15 residues. The CDR3 sequence: CASSSAPGLGTEAFF. The CDR3 nucleotides read TGTGCCAGCAGCTCAGCCCCAGGGCTTGGGACTGAAGCTTTCTTT.

The gene calls are TRBV5-8 and TRBJ1-1; D possibly corresponds to TRBD1 (5 bases). CDR1 and CDR2 from the germline V gene are SGHTS and YDEGEE. The CDR3 loop spans 16 amino acids. V gave up 6 bases and J gave up 0 bases, with 18 bases separating them. The CDR3 loop reads CASTLRAGTVNTEAFF. The CDR3 DNA follows: TGTGCCAGCACCTTACGCGCGGGGACGGTGAACACTGAAGCTTTCTTT.

The chain links TRBV5-6 to TRBJ1-6; D unclear. Trimming left V 2 bases short and J 5 bases short, with 8 bases between. Germline CDR1 reads SGHDT; CDR2 reads YYEEEE. CDR3 size: 14 residues. In nucleotides, the CDR3 is TGTGCCAGCAGCTTCAACAGAGATAATTCACCCCTCCACTTT. As protein: CASSFNRDNSPLHF.

The gene calls are TRBV4-2 and TRBJ2-1; the match to TRBD2 covers 13 bases. CDR1 is LGHNA and CDR2 is YNFKEQ in the germline V gene. This CDR3 has 15 residues. Trimming removed 3 bases from V and 7 bases from J; junction bases left unmatched: 3. The CDR3 DNA reads TGTGCCAGCAGCCAGACTAGCGGGGGGATGAATGAGCAGTTCTTC. Its protein product is CASSQTSGGMNEQFF.

The chain links TRBV19 to TRBJ1-5; D is unclear. CDR1 is LNHDA and CDR2 is SQIVND in the germline V gene (reference sequence). CDR3 size: 16 residues. Between the trimmed V and J ends, which lost 5 bases and 1 base, there was a span of 15 bases. CDR3 amino acids: CASSPYSKGSNQPQHF. CDR3 coding DNA: TGTGCCAGTAGTCCATATTCTAAGGGCAGCAATCAGCCCCAGCATTTT.

CDR3 nucleotide sequence: TGCGCCAGCAGTGACCCCGGGGCGTTAACCCAGTTCTTC. The encoded protein is CASSDPGALTQFF. This chain uses TRBV10-2 with TRBJ2-1, with D perhaps being TRBD1 or TRBD2 (5 bases each). CDR3 length equals 13 residues. Deletions cut 3 bases from V and 13 bases from J, with 16 bases between. Germline V gene data show CDR1 as WSHSY and CDR2 as SAAADI.

The chain joins TRBV18 to TRBJ1-4; D not certain. The V gene's germline CDR1 is KGHSH and CDR2 LQKENI. V gave up 1 base and J gave up 4 bases, with 1 base separating them. This CDR3 region has 12 residues. The CDR3 nucleotides read TGTGCCAGCTCACCACTTAATGAAAAACTGTTTTTT. Residues: CASSPLNEKLFF.

This clone occurred a few times. V is TRBV11-1 and J is TRBJ2-6; D may match TRBD1 or TRBD2 (5 bases each). The V and J ends lost 3 bases and 12 bases respectively, with 15 bases between them. Germline V gene sequence: CDR1 SGHAT, CDR2 FQDESV (reference sequence). The CDR3 has 14 residues. CDR3 amino acids: CASSFWDGVPVLTF. DNA of the CDR3: TGTGCCAGCAGCTTTTGGGACGGTGTTCCCGTCCTGACTTTC.

The chain carries TRBV15 and TRBJ2-7; a possible D gene is TRBD2 (5 bases). V was cut by 3 bases and J by 6 bases, with 12 bases left in between. Germline V gene sequence: CDR1 LNHNV, CDR2 YYDKDF (reference sequence). The CDR3 contains 13 residues. The CDR3 nucleotides read TGTGCCACCAGCAGCCCCCCTAGCAGCGAGCAGTACTTC. This codes for CATSSPPSSEQYF.

The CDR3 is CASSPGSYILYEQYF. As DNA, the CDR3 is TGTGCCAGCAGTCCGGGATCTTATATCCTCTACGAGCAGTACTTC. The rearrangement links TRBV6-6 to TRBJ2-7; TRBD2 might be the D (5 bases). The CDR3 contains 15 residues. Trimming stripped 5 bases from V and 3 bases from J, with 17 bases between. Germline CDR1 MNHNY, CDR2 SVGAGI (reference sequence).

The rearrangement uses TRBV6-6 and TRBJ2-5; a possible D gene is TRBD2 (5 bases). CDR3 size: 14 residues. The germline CDR1 and CDR2 sequences are MNHNY and SVGAGI (reference sequence). V was trimmed by 5 bases and J by 2 bases, leaving 12 bases between them. The CDR3 protein is CASSDTSRQETQYF. Here the CDR3 DNA reads TGTGCCAGCAGTGACACTAGTCGGCAAGAGACCCAGTACTTC.

The V gene is TRBV29-1, the J gene TRBJ1-1; D is ambiguous. Deletions cut 5 bases from V and 4 bases from J, with 14 bases between. The CDR3 totals 13 residues. The germline V gene has CDR1 SQVTM and CDR2 ANQGSEA. Here the CDR3 reads CSVPGRDLTEAFF. DNA of the CDR3: TGCAGCGTTCCCGGCCGGGATCTCACTGAAGCTTTCTTT.

This clone was seen a single time. The V call is TRBV6-5, the J call TRBJ2-7; 8 positions agree with TRBD1. CDR1 is MNHEY and CDR2 is SVGAGI in the germline V gene. This CDR3 has 11 residues. The ends lost 7 bases at V and 6 bases at J; junction bases unmatched: 2. The CDR3 sequence: CASTTGGEQYF. The CDR3 DNA reads TGTGCCAGCACCACAGGGGGCGAGCAGTACTTC.

The chain couples TRBV11-2 to TRBJ2-7; D possibly corresponds to TRBD2 (5 bases). V gave up 7 bases and J gave up 4 bases, with 14 bases separating them. Looked up from germline, CDR1 is SGHAT and CDR2 is FQNNGV. The CDR3 loop spans 13 amino acids. The CDR3 reads CASTDPPGYEQYF. The CDR3 nucleotides are TGTGCCAGCACTGACCCTCCGGGATACGAGCAGTACTTC.

J is TRBJ2-5 and V is TRBV7-8; no firm D call. Germline-derived CDR1 and CDR2 are SGHVS and FQNEAQ. The CDR3 is made up of 9 amino acids. V was trimmed by 3 bases and J by 7 bases, leaving 0 bases between them. The CDR3 nucleotides read TGTGCCAGCAGCTTGACCCAGTACTTC. It is translated as CASSLTQYF.

V usage is TRBV29-1 and J usage is TRBJ1-4, with unresolved D. The germline V and J ends were trimmed by 0 bases and 0 bases, with 17 bases remaining between them. The CDR3 has 18 amino acids. Germline V gives CDR1 SQVTM, CDR2 ANQGSEA. Written as DNA, the CDR3 is TGCAGCGTTGAAGATCCGGAGGCCAGCCTTGCAACTAATGAAAAACTGTTTTTT. Protein: CSVEDPEASLATNEKLFF.

This clone was seen a few times. This CDR3 reads CASGLVQIRQATEAFF. The DNA of the CDR3 is TGTGCTAGTGGTTTGGTCCAAATCCGACAGGCCACTGAAGCTTTCTTT. This chain connects TRBV12-5 to TRBJ1-1, with D possibly being TRBD1 (6 bases). This CDR3 has 16 residues. Germline V gives CDR1 LGHNT, CDR2 FRNRAP. The V gene lost 0 bases and the J gene lost 4 bases, with 15 bases spanning the gap.

The V call is TRBV7-3, the J call TRBJ2-3; D not certain. Between the trimmed V and J ends, which lost 5 bases and 0 bases, there was a span of 15 bases. This CDR3 is built from 16 residues. Germline V gene lookup returns CDR1 SGHTA and CDR2 FQGTGA. The CDR3 DNA sequence: TGTGCCAGCAGCGACCCTTTGCGACCTAGCACAGATACGCAGTATTTT. It codes for CASSDPLRPSTDTQYF. Full variable domain (outside the CDR3, taken from reference TRBV7-3 and TRBJ2-3): GAGVSQTPSNKVTEKGKYVELRCDPISGHTALYWYRQSLGQGPEFLIYFQGTGAADDSGLPNDRFFAVRPEGSVSTLKIQRTERGDSAVYLCASSDPLRPSTDTQYFGPGTRLTVL.

This chain uses TRBV9 with TRBJ1-2; TRBD1 might be the D (5 bases). V was cut by 2 bases and J by 8 bases, with 19 bases left in between. Looked up from germline, CDR1 is SGDLS and CDR2 is YYNGEE. This CDR3 region has 15 residues. The CDR3 reads CASSVPGDVARGYTF. For the CDR3, the DNA is TGTGCCAGCAGCGTTCCGGGGGACGTCGCTCGGGGCTACACCTTC.

The chain links TRBV10-3 to TRBJ2-3; TRBD1 or TRBD2 may be the D gene (5 bases each). This CDR3 has 15 amino acids. The V end was cut by 7 bases, the J end by 2 bases, with 16 bases between. CDR1 is ENHRY and CDR2 is SYGVKD in the germline V gene. The DNA for the CDR3 is TGTGCCATCAAGCTTGGGACGACTCCCACAGATACGCAGTATTTT. It specifies CAIKLGTTPTDTQYF.

This clone was observed a single time. V is TRBV4-1 and J is TRBJ2-1; the match to TRBD1 covers 9 bases. Germline CDR1 MGHRA, CDR2 YSYEKL. The CDR3 covers 16 residues. V shed 1 base and J 9 bases; nucleotides not matched to a gene: 10. The CDR3 here is CASSQVPGQGGSEQFF. The CDR3, as DNA: TGCGCCAGCAGCCAAGTACCGGGACAGGGTGGGAGTGAGCAGTTCTTC.